This is a list of T cell receptor beta chains from one sample in a study of CD8+ T cells in alopecia areata. TCRdb's copy holds only in-frame clones and misses some; the assay was immunoSEQ multiplex PCR. The sample has 160,000 or so clones; about three fifths are singletons. This material consisted of CD4+ T cells sorted from blood, taken at week 4, from a patient treated with tofacitinib. The receptors stem from a human donor with alopecia areata. CDR3s include the opening cysteine and the closing phenylalanine or tryptophan. The D gene is left open where the match is weak. Part of the rows lack a size; the others show once, few, many or a class for expanded clones.

TRBD1 | TRBJ1-2 | . | TRBV30 | TGTGCCTGGAGTGGCTGGCAGGGGGCTAACTATGGCTACACCTTC | CAWSGWQGANYGYTF
TRBD2 | TRBJ2-1 | few | TRBV29-1 | TGCAGCGTTCTTACCAGACTAGCGGGGTCATACAATGAGCAGTTCTTC | CSVLTRLAGSYNEQFF
TRBD1 | TRBJ2-3 | . | TRBV29-1 | TGCAGCGTCGCCCCGGGACAGGAAACCGGGGGCACAGATACGCAGTATTTT | CSVAPGQETGGTDTQYF
TRBD1 | TRBJ1-2 | . | TRBV27 | TGTGCCAGCAGTTTATCGGGGACAGGGCTCTATGGCTACACCTTC | CASSLSGTGLYGYTF
TRBD1 | TRBJ1-6 | . | TRBV30 | TGTGCCTGGAGGGCCGGGACAGGGGGGAATTCACCCCTCCACTTT | CAWRAGTGGNSPLHF
. | TRBJ2-1 | . | TRBV19 | TGTGCCAGTAGCCTCCTTAGGGGGGGCCGTGGTGAGCAGTTCTTC | CASSLLRGGRGEQFF
. | TRBJ1-2 | . | TRBV5-1 | TGCGCCAGCAGCTTGACTACACACTCTGGCTACACCTTC | CASSLTTHSGYTF
. | TRBJ2-3 | . | TRBV4-1 | TGCGCCAGCAGCCAAGAGCGAGAAGGCTGGGATACGCAGTATTTT | CASSQEREGWDTQYF
. | TRBJ1-3 | . | TRBV7-6 | TGTGCCAGCAGCCTAGGACAGACAGTGGGAGGAAACACCATATATTTT | CASSLGQTVGGNTIYF
TRBD1 | TRBJ2-1 | . | TRBV25-1 | TGTGCCAGCAGCCTCTCGGGACAGGGCTATGAGCAGTTCTTC | CASSLSGQGYEQFF
. | TRBJ1-2 | . | TRBV30 | TGTGCCTGGAGTGTACAAGGGGTTAGTGGCTACACCTTC | CAWSVQGVSGYTF
. | TRBJ1-5 | . | TRBV10-3 | TGTGCCATCAGTGACAGCAATCAGCCCCAGCATTTT | CAISDSNQPQHF
. | TRBJ1-1 | . | TRBV29-1 | TGCAGCGTTGTTATCCAGATCAACACTGAAGCTTTCTTT | CSVVIQINTEAFF
. | TRBJ2-7 | once | TRBV9 | TGTGCCAGCAGCGTAGCAGTGGGGGCCAACGAGCAGTACTTC | CASSVAVGANEQYF
. | TRBJ2-5 | . | TRBV15 | TGTGCCACCAGCAGATTTAGGGGCCGGGAGACCCAGTACTTC | CATSRFRGRETQYF
. | TRBJ1-5 | . | TRBV2 | TGTGCCAGCAGTGATTACGGGGATAGGCAGCCCCAGCATTTT | CASSDYGDRQPQHF
TRBD1 | TRBJ1-2 | . | TRBV7-3 | TGTGCCAGCAGCTGGGGACAGGGGGCTGGTGGCTACACCTTC | CASSWGQGAGGYTF
. | TRBJ2-2 | . | TRBV5-1 | TGCGCCAGCAGCCAGGGACCCGACGGGGAGCTGTTTTTT | CASSQGPDGELFF
. | TRBJ2-4 | . | TRBV7-2 | TGTGCCAGCAGCTTAGCGAGCGACATTCAGTACTTC | CASSLASDIQYF
. | TRBJ1-2 | once | TRBV7-2 | TGTGCCAGCAGCTGGGACGGGAGCTATGGCTACACCTTC | CASSWDGSYGYTF
. | TRBJ2-7 | . | TRBV30 | TGTGCCTGGACGGCGGGCGGGAAGCAGTACTTC | CAWTAGGKQYF
. | TRBJ2-7 | . | TRBV4-3 | TGCGCCAGCAGCCAAGACCCCTACGAGCAGTACTTC | CASSQDPYEQYF
TRBD1 | TRBJ1-5 | . | TRBV19 | TGTGCCAGTACGGGACAGGGAGGGGTATACAATCAGCCCCAGCATTTT | CASTGQGGVYNQPQHF
. | TRBJ1-5 | . | TRBV7-2 | TGTGCCAGCAGCTTAACTCAGGGTCAGCCCCAGCATTTT | CASSLTQGQPQHF
. | TRBJ2-2 | . | TRBV30 | TGTGCCTGGAGTCAGGGCCTGGGAGACACCGGGGAGCTGTTTTTT | CAWSQGLGDTGELFF
. | TRBJ1-1 | few | TRBV7-9 | TGTGCCAGCAGCTTAGCTGGGGGTGAAGCTTTCTTT | CASSLAGGEAFF
TRBD1 | TRBJ2-5 | . | TRBV30 | TGTGCCTGGTCCTCAGGGTTCGGGACAGGAGGAGAGACCCAGTACTTC | CAWSSGFGTGGETQYF
TRBD1 | TRBJ2-1 | few | TRBV9 | TGTGCCAGCAGCGTAGCACAGGGGACGTACAATGAGCAGTTCTTC | CASSVAQGTYNEQFF
TRBD1 | TRBJ2-2 | . | TRBV30 | TGTGCCGGCCAGACAGGGTCGAACACCGGGGAGCTGTTTTTT | CAGQTGSNTGELFF
. | TRBJ2-3 | . | TRBV29-1 | TGCAGCGTTGGGGACTTCACAGATACGCAGTATTTT | CSVGDFTDTQYF
. | TRBJ2-3 | . | TRBV30 | TGTGCCTGGAGTTCCCTTCCGGATACGCAGTATTTT | CAWSSLPDTQYF
TRBD1 | TRBJ1-1 | few | TRBV14 | TGTGCCAGCAGCCGGACAGGGTTGGCTGAAGCTTTCTTT | CASSRTGLAEAFF
. | TRBJ1-2 | . | TRBV5-1 | TGCGCCAGCAGCAGGGAGGGCTATGGCTACACCTTC | CASSREGYGYTF
. | TRBJ2-5 | . | TRBV29-1 | TGCAGTGTCCGTGGCACCCAAGAGACCCAGTACTTC | CSVRGTQETQYF
TRBD2 | TRBJ2-5 | . | TRBV29-1 | TGCAGCGTTGTGGGACTAGAAGAGACCCAGTACTTC | CSVVGLEETQYF
. | TRBJ1-1 | . | TRBV7-2 | TGTGCCAGCAGCTCCCGCCACAGGCCCACTGAAGCTTTCTTT | CASSSRHRPTEAFF
. | TRBJ1-6 | . | TRBV13 | TGTGCCAGCAGCTCTTTGGCGGGGGGGACACTCCACTTT | CASSSLAGGTLHF
. | TRBJ1-1 | . | TRBV29-1 | TGCAGCGTTGGGGGAGGGAAGAACACTGAAGCTTTCTTT | CSVGGGKNTEAFF
. | TRBJ1-1 | . | TRBV30 | TGTGCCTGGAGTTGGTCTAACACTGAAGCTTTCTTT | CAWSWSNTEAFF
. | TRBJ1-5 | . | TRBV7-6 | TGTGCCAGCAGCTTAGGAGGCCAGCCCCAGCATTTT | CASSLGGQPQHF
. | TRBJ1-2 | once | TRBV10-3 | TGTGCCACTACACAGTATAAGGACTATGGCTACACCTTC | CATTQYKDYGYTF
. | TRBJ1-5 | . | TRBV4-1 | TGCGCCAGCAGCCATCTGGAGGATCAGCCCCAGCATTTT | CASSHLEDQPQHF
. | TRBJ2-2 | . | TRBV9 | TGTGCCAGCAGCGACAGGGACGTCACCGGGGAGCTGTTTTTT | CASSDRDVTGELFF
TRBD1 | TRBJ2-1 | . | TRBV29-1 | TGCAGCGTTACAGGGGGCAACTCCTACAATGAGCAGTTCTTC | CSVTGGNSYNEQFF
. | TRBJ2-5 | . | TRBV29-1 | TGCAGCGTTTCTCCGGGGGAAAGTATTGGGGAGACCCAGTACTTC | CSVSPGESIGETQYF
. | TRBJ1-3 | . | TRBV29-1 | TGCAGCGTTGTTGGGGATTCAAGAAACACCATATATTTT | CSVVGDSRNTIYF
TRBD2 | TRBJ2-3 | . | TRBV23-1 | TGCGCCAGCAGTCAATCTCGGGAGGGTCCAGATACGCAGTATTTT | CASSQSREGPDTQYF
. | TRBJ2-3 | . | TRBV6-5 | TGTGCCAGCAGTGTGAAGGATACGCAGTATTTT | CASSVKDTQYF
. | TRBJ2-7 | . | TRBV5-1 | TGCGCCAGCAGCTCAGCAGGGGACCCGACCTACGAAGAGCAGTACTTC | CASSSAGDPTYEEQYF
. | TRBJ1-4 | few | TRBV6-6 | TGTGCCAGCAGTTACCGTAGTGGGAACGAAAAACTGTTTTTT | CASSYRSGNEKLFF
TRBD2 | TRBJ2-1 | . | TRBV9 | TGTGCCAGCAGCGGTAGCGGGGGGTTATCCTACAATGAGCAGTTCTTC | CASSGSGGLSYNEQFF
. | TRBJ2-2 | few | TRBV5-1 | TGCGCCAGCAGCTTGGCCCGGGGGGCCGAATCCGGGGAGCTGTTTTTT | CASSLARGAESGELFF
. | TRBJ2-7 | . | TRBV30 | TGTGCCTGGAGTCAGAGTCGGGTCAGCTCCTACGAGCAGTACTTC | CAWSQSRVSSYEQYF
. | TRBJ1-2 | . | TRBV27 | TGTGCCAGCAGTCCCGGGGGGAGCGTTCCCTTTTATGGCTACACCTTC | CASSPGGSVPFYGYTF
. | TRBJ2-3 | . | TRBV7-9 | TGTGCCAGCAGCTTGTATCAGGGCGGCCCAGATACGCAGTATTTT | CASSLYQGGPDTQYF
. | TRBJ1-1 | . | TRBV27 | TGTGCCAGCAGTTTAATCGGCGTCCCTGAAGCTTTCTTT | CASSLIGVPEAFF
. | TRBJ2-1 | . | TRBV9 | TGTGCCAGCAGCGTAGCTGGACATCCTAGGGGTGAGCAGTTCTTC | CASSVAGHPRGEQFF
. | TRBJ2-5 | few | TRBV7-9 | TGTGCCAGCAGCTCCGGGACACCGGTTCAAGAGACCCAGTACTTC | CASSSGTPVQETQYF
TRBD1 | TRBJ2-2 | . | TRBV30 | TGTGCCTTAAACGACAGGGGACGTACCGGGGAGCTGTTTTTT | CALNDRGRTGELFF
TRBD1 | TRBJ1-6 | few | TRBV4-1 | TGCGCCAGCAGCCGACAGGGGGTTTTTTCACCCCTCCACTTT | CASSRQGVFSPLHF